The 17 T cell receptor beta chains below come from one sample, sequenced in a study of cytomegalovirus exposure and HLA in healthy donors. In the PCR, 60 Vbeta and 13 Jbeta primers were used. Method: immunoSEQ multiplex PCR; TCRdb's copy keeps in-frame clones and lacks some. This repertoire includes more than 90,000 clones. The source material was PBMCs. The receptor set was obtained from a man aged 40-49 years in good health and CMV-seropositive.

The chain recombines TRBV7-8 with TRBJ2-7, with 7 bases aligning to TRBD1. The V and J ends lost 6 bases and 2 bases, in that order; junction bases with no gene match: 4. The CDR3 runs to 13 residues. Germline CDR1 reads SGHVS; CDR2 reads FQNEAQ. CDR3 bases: TGTGCCAGCAGGGGGGACAGCCCCTACGAGCAGTACTTC. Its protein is CASRGDSPYEQYF.

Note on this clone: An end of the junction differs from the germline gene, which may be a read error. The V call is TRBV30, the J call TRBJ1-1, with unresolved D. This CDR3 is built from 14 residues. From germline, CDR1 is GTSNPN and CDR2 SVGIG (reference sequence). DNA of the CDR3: TGTGCCTGGAGTTGGACTCTACCAAGTGGTGAAGCGTTCTTT. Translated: CAWSWTLPSGEAFF. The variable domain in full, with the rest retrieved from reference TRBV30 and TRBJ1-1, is SQTIHQWPATLVQPVGSPLSLECTVEGTSNPNLYWYRQAAGRGLQLLFYSVGIGQISSEVPQNLSASRPQDRQFILSSKKLLLSDSGFYLCAWSWTLPSGEAFFGQGTRLTVV.

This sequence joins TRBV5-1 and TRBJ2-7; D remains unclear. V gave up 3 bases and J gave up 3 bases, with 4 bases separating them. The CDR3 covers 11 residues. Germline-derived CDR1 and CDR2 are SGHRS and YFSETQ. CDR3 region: CASSSSYEQYF. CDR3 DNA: TGCGCCAGCAGCTCGAGCTACGAGCAGTACTTC.

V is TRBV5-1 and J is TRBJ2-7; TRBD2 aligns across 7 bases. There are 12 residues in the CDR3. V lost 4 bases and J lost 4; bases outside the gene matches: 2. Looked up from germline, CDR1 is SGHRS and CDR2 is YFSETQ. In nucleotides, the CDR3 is TGCGCCAGCAGCCGGGGGGAGTACGAGCAGTACTTC. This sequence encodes CASSRGEYEQYF.

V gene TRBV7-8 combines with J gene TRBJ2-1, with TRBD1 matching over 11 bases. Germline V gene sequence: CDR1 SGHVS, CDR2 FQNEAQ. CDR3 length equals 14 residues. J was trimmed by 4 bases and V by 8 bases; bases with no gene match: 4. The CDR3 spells CASLDRGRYNEQFF. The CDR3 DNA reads TGTGCCAGCTTGGACAGGGGGCGTTACAATGAGCAGTTCTTC.

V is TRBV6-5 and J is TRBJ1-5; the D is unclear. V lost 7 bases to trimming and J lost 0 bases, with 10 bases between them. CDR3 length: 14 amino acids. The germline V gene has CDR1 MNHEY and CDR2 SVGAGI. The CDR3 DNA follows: TGTGCCAGCACTCGGAGTGGTAGCAATCAGCCCCAGCATTTT. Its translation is CASTRSGSNQPQHF.

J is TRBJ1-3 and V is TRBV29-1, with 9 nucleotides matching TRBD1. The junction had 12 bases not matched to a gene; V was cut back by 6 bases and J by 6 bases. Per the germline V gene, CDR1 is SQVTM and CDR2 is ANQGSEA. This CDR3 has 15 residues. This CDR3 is CSVLRQGQGLNTIYF. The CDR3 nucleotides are TGCAGCGTCCTCCGCCAGGGACAGGGTTTAAACACCATATATTTT.

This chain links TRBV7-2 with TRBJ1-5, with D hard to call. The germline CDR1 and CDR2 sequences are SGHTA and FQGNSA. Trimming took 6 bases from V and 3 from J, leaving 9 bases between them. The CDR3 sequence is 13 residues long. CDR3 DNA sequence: TGTGCCAGCAGTTACTCCTCCAATCAGCCCCAGCATTTT. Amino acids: CASSYSSNQPQHF.

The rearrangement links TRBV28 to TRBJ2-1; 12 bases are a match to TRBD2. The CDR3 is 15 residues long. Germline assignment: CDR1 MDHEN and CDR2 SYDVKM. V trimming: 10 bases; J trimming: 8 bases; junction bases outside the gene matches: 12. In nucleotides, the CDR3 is TGTGCCACTAGCGGGAGGGCCTCTCCCAGGCATGAGCAGTTCTTC. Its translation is CATSGRASPRHEQFF. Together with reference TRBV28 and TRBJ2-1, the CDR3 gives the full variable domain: DVKVTQSSRYLVKRTGEKVFLECVQDMDHENMFWYRQDPGLGLRLIYFSYDVKMKEKGDIPEGYSVSREKKERFSLILESASTNQTSMYLCATSGRASPRHEQFFGPGTRLTVL.

As DNA, the CDR3 is TGTGCCAGCAGTTCGACTGGAGGTACGCAGTATTTT. Its translation: CASSSTGGTQYF. The chain has TRBV6-1 and TRBJ2-3; TRBD2 might be the D (5 bases). Germline CDR1 MNHNS, CDR2 SASEGT. CDR3 size: 12 residues. V dropped 5 bases and J dropped 8 bases, with 11 bases sitting between them.

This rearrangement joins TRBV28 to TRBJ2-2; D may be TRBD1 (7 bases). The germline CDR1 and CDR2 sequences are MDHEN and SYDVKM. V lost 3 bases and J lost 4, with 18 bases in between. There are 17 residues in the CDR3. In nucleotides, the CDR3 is TGTGCCAGCAGTTTGCGGACAGGAGGGGTACCCACCGGGGAGCTGTTTTTT. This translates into CASSLRTGGVPTGELFF.

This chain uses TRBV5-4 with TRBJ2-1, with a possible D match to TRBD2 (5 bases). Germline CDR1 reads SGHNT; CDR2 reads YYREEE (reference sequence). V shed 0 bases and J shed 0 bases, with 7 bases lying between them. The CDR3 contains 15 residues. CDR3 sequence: CASSLVGSSYNEQFF. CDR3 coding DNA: TGTGCCAGCAGCTTGGTGGGGAGCTCCTACAATGAGCAGTTCTTC.

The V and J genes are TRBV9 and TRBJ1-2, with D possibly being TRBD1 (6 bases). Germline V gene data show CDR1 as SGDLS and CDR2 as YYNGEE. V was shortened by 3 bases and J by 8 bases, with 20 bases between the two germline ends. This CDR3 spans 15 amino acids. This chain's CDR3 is CASSASPGVHGGYTF. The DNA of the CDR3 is TGTGCCAGCAGCGCCTCCCCAGGGGTGCATGGAGGCTACACCTTC.

CDR3 nucleotides: TGCAGCGTTGTGGCGCAGGGGGCGCGGGAGACCCAGTACTTC. Its translation: CSVVAQGARETQYF. The chain is built from TRBV29-1 and TRBJ2-5; TRBD1 aligns across 8 bases. The CDR3 has 14 residues. Per the germline V gene, CDR1 is SQVTM and CDR2 is ANQGSEA. V lost 4 bases and J lost 5; bases outside the gene matches: 9.

The CDR3 reads CASSSTVSDRGYVEQYF. CDR3 coding DNA: TGTGCCAGCAGCTCGACCGTATCGGACAGGGGGTACGTCGAGCAGTACTTC. The rearrangement joins TRBV7-9 to TRBJ2-7; 10 nucleotides line up with TRBD1. Trimming took 4 bases from V and 6 from J; bases not matched to a gene: 15. The germline gives CDR1 SEHNR, CDR2 FQNEAQ (reference sequence). The CDR3 is made up of 17 amino acids. Supplemented by reference TRBV7-9 and TRBJ2-7, the full variable domain reads DTGVSQNPRHKITKRGQNVTFRCDPISEHNRLYWYRQTLGQGPEFLTYFQNEAQLEKSRLLSDRFSAERPKGSFSTLEIQRTEQGDSAMYLCASSSTVSDRGYVEQYFGPGTRLTVT.

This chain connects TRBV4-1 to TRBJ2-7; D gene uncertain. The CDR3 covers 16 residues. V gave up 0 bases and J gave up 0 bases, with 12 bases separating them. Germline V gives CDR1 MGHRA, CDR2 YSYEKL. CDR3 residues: CASSQDVDIRSYEQYF. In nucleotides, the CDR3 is TGCGCCAGCAGCCAAGATGTTGACATTCGCTCCTACGAGCAGTACTTC.

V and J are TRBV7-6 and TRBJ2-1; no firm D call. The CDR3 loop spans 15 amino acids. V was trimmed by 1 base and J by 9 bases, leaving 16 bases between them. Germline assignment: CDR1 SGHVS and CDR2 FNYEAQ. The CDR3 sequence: CASSLVLGASGEQFF. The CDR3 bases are TGTGCCAGCAGCTTAGTCCTAGGTGCGTCGGGTGAGCAGTTCTTC.